The rows below give T cell receptor beta chains drawn from one sample of a study of T-cell memory formation after mild COVID-19. TCRdb used MiXCR to reprocess the 5' RACE reads, holding one entry per CDR3 protein. Seen here are some 290,000 distinct CDR3 sequences, 16% observed once, and the top ten hold approximately 25%. The material sequenced was PBMCs or a T cell subset sorted from them (not recorded which). These receptors originate from a man aged 18 to 30 who had mild COVID-19 (a few samples of this study predate the infection). Cell type and time point are not known. CDR3s include the opening cysteine and the closing phenylalanine or tryptophan. The D gene is left open where the match is weak. Some rows mark clone size as missing; the rest say once, few, many or name a class of expanded clone.

J: TRBJ2-1
V: TRBV9
size: .
D: .
CDR3: CASSSRGVAYNEQFF
DNA: TGTGCCAGCAGCTCCCGTGGGGTCGCCTACAATGAGCAGTTCTTC

J: TRBJ1-4
V: TRBV4-3
size: many
D: .
CDR3: CASSYATGLEKLFF
DNA: TGCGCCAGCAGCTATGCAACAGGGTTGGAAAAACTGTTTTTT

J: TRBJ2-1
V: TRBV7-2
size: many
D: .
CDR3: CASSLIALTYNEQFF
DNA: TGTGCCAGCAGCTTAATTGCTCTTACCTACAATGAGCAGTTCTTC

J: TRBJ2-5
V: TRBV5-1
size: many
D: .
CDR3: CASSLGVGLETQYF
DNA: TGCGCCAGCAGCTTGGGTGTCGGGTTAGAGACCCAGTACTTC

J: TRBJ1-1
V: TRBV10-3
size: .
D: TRBD1
CDR3: CAITGQGDTEAFF
DNA: TGTGCCATCACCGGACAGGGCGACACTGAAGCTTTCTTT

J: TRBJ1-2
V: TRBV18
size: few
D: TRBD1
CDR3: CASLGDSGPSGYTF
DNA: TGTGCCAGCCTTGGGGACAGCGGTCCCTCTGGCTACACCTTC

J: TRBJ1-2
V: TRBV6-5
size: many
D: .
CDR3: CASRRSGVPNYGYTF
DNA: TGTGCCAGCAGGCGGTCAGGTGTGCCTAACTATGGCTACACCTTC

J: TRBJ2-5
V: TRBV7-9
size: .
D: .
CDR3: CASSLTGVLETQYF
DNA: TGTGCCAGCAGCTTAACCGGGGTGCTGGAGACCCAGTACTTC

J: TRBJ2-3
V: TRBV6-1
size: many
D: .
CDR3: CASSDGQAHTDTQYF
DNA: TGTGCCAGCAGTGACGGGCAGGCCCACACAGATACGCAGTATTTT

J: TRBJ2-5
V: TRBV3-1
size: many
D: .
CDR3: CASSQNTQTQYF
DNA: TGTGCCAGCAGCCAGAATACACAGACCCAGTACTTC

J: TRBJ1-4
V: TRBV6-6
size: .
D: .
CDR3: CASSYDKQKLFF
DNA: TGTGCCAGCAGTTACGACAAGCAAAAACTGTTTTTT

J: TRBJ2-7
V: TRBV7-9
size: many
D: TRBD1
CDR3: CASSSGGSVYEQYF
DNA: TGTGCCAGCAGCTCAGGGGGCTCGGTCTACGAGCAGTACTTC

J: TRBJ1-2
V: TRBV12-3/TRBV12-4
size: few
D: .
CDR3: CASSLRGLGGYTF
DNA: TGTGCCAGCAGTTTAAGGGGCCTGGGGGGCTACACCTTC

J: TRBJ2-2
V: TRBV6-1
size: .
D: TRBD1
CDR3: CASSVGTGRNTGELFF
DNA: TGTGCCAGCAGTGTTGGGACAGGGCGGAACACCGGGGAGCTGTTTTTT

J: TRBJ1-4
V: TRBV3-1
size: .
D: .
CDR3: CASSQVHKEKLFF
DNA: TGTGCCAGCAGCCAAGTCCATAAGGAAAAACTGTTTTTT

J: TRBJ1-4
V: TRBV3-1
size: .
D: TRBD1
CDR3: CASSQRQGKTEKLFF
DNA: TGTGCCAGCAGCCAACGACAGGGGAAGACTGAAAAACTGTTTTTT

J: TRBJ2-7
V: TRBV3-2
size: once
D: .
CDR3: CASSFRDRTYEQYF
DNA: TGTGCCAGCAGCTTTCGGGACAGGACTTACGAGCAGTACTTC

J: TRBJ1-2
V: TRBV7-2
size: .
D: .
CDR3: CASSLGDRSKGYTF
DNA: TGTGCCAGCAGCTTAGGAGACCGTTCGAAGGGCTACACCTTC

J: TRBJ1-5
V: TRBV12-3/TRBV12-4
size: few
D: .
CDR3: CASTVDRLWPQHF
DNA: TGTGCCAGCACAGTCGACAGGCTATGGCCCCAGCATTTT

J: TRBJ2-7
V: TRBV27
size: few
D: TRBD2
CDR3: CASNPRGAGSSYEQYF
DNA: TGTGCCAGCAATCCCCGGGGAGCGGGGAGCTCCTACGAGCAGTACTTC

J: TRBJ2-5
V: TRBV5-1
size: few
D: TRBD1
CDR3: CASSTGDRGETQYF
DNA: TGCGCCAGCAGCACCGGCGACAGGGGCGAGACCCAGTACTTC

J: TRBJ2-1
V: TRBV28
size: few
D: .
CDR3: CASSPRRRRGNEQFF
DNA: TGTGCCAGCAGCCCCCGGAGACGTCGGGGCAATGAGCAGTTCTTC

J: TRBJ1-2
V: TRBV12-3/TRBV12-4
size: .
D: .
CDR3: CASSWGGQSYGYTF
DNA: TGTGCCAGCAGTTGGGGTGGGCAGAGCTATGGCTACACCTTC

J: TRBJ2-6
V: TRBV10-2
size: .
D: .
CDR3: CASSEFGVGANVLTF
DNA: TGCGCCAGCAGTGAGTTCGGGGTCGGGGCCAACGTCCTGACTTTC

J: TRBJ2-3
V: TRBV29-1
size: many
D: TRBD2
CDR3: CSVHGGVTDTQYF
DNA: TGCAGCGTTCACGGGGGGGTCACAGATACGCAGTATTTT

J: TRBJ2-4
V: TRBV5-1
size: few
D: TRBD2
CDR3: CASSLRTGLAGAKNIQYF
DNA: TGCGCCAGCAGCTTGAGGACGGGACTAGCGGGGGCCAAAAACATTCAGTACTTC

J: TRBJ1-2
V: TRBV7-6
size: .
D: .
CDR3: CASSLGHLNYGYTF
DNA: TGTGCCAGCAGCTTGGGACACCTTAACTATGGCTACACCTTC

J: TRBJ1-5
V: TRBV6-1
size: few
D: .
CDR3: CASSEILSQPQHF
DNA: TGTGCCAGCAGTGAAATATTAAGTCAGCCCCAGCATTTT